This TCR beta chain is drawn from a study of cytomegalovirus exposure and HLA in healthy donors. Study-wide findings and caveats: Several of the most significant clusters were apparently associated with common viral pathogens in a later analysis. Being productive about 90% or about 30% of the time was typical of most TCR beta V segments in an earlier analysis. Overall, roughly 150 TCR beta chains were annotated as cytomegalovirus-associated.

Remarks on this clone: As yet, its antigen is unknown.

13 Jbeta primers and 60 Vbeta primers were used for the PCR. Authors' data handling: Later, tens of millions of unique TCR beta chains were counted in an analysis, and 8.5 million to 13 million of them were shared. The data were produced by immunoSEQ multiplex PCR, yet TCRdb's version contains in-frame clones alone and is incomplete. The DNA was the basis for D and trimming; V, J and clone size are from that table. This sample has 150,000 to 250,000 clones, with roughly 85% found just once. Sequencing used PBMCs. The receptor was isolated from a woman aged 45-59 years in good health and CMV-seronegative.

The CDR3 sequence: CASRAGQPGNTIYF. DNA for the CDR3: TGTGCCAGCCGTGCGGGACAGCCTGGAAACACCATATATTTT. This sequence joins TRBV11-2 and TRBJ1-3, with 7 nucleotides matching TRBD1. V lost 8 bases to trimming and J lost 2 bases; unmatched junction nucleotides: 6. Germline V lookup: CDR1 SGHAT, CDR2 FQNNGV. The CDR3 spans 14 residues.